Listed below are T cell receptor beta chains from one sample, sequenced in a study of post-analysis software for immune sequencing data. TCRdb itself ran the PCR reads through MiXCR, one entry per CDR3 protein. The sample holds under 900,000 distinct CDR3 sequences; roughly 58% are singletons and the top ten take about 4.5%. Input material: blood. All receptors derive from a girl aged 5-17 years with multiple sclerosis. CDR3s include the opening cysteine and the closing phenylalanine or tryptophan. The order of the fields is V gene, J gene, D gene, clone size, CDR3 DNA, CDR3 protein. The D gene is left open where the match is weak. Size values are once, few and many counts, or a class for expanded clones, and some rows have none.

TRBV20-1	TRBJ2-4	-	few	TGCAGTGCGAGAGCACTGGGGGGTTTGTTCAAAAACATTCAGTACTTC	CSARALGGLFKNIQYF
TRBV5-1	TRBJ2-7	TRBD2	-	TGCGCCAGCAGCTCCCGGGGACTACCTACCGAGCAGTACTTC	CASSSRGLPTEQYF
TRBV12-5	TRBJ1-5	-	-	TGTGCTAGTGGTTGGGCCCTCCAGCCCCAGCATTTT	CASGWALQPQHF
TRBV7-2	TRBJ2-4	-	-	TGTGCCAGCAGCTTAGCGAGCCCAGTAGCCAAAAACATTCAGTACTTC	CASSLASPVAKNIQYF
TRBV20-1	TRBJ2-5	TRBD2	few	TGCAGTGCTAGAGATTATGCGGGGGGTTTTGGAGAGACCCAGTACTTC	CSARDYAGGFGETQYF
TRBV11-2	TRBJ2-1	-	-	TGTGCCAGCAGCCCTGGTCGGGGATTCAATGAGCAGTTCTTC	CASSPGRGFNEQFF
TRBV5-1	TRBJ2-3	TRBD1	-	TGCGCCAGCAGCACCTCGGGACAGACCAGCACAGATACGCAGTATTTT	CASSTSGQTSTDTQYF
TRBV20-1	TRBJ2-3	-	-	TGCAGTGCTAATCACCGTACAGATACGCAGTATTTT	CSANHRTDTQYF
TRBV6-4	TRBJ2-6	-	-	TGTGCCAGCAGCCGAGAGTTATCCCCCGGGGCCAACGTCCTGACTTTC	CASSRELSPGANVLTF
TRBV12-3/TRBV12-4	TRBJ2-7	TRBD1	few	TGTGCCAGCAGACCAGGGGGCGAGTCCGAGCAGTACTTC	CASRPGGESEQYF
TRBV20-1	TRBJ1-1	TRBD1	-	TGCAGTGCTACGGAACAGGGGGCAAACACTGAAGCTTTCTTT	CSATEQGANTEAFF
TRBV5-1	TRBJ2-6	TRBD1	few	TGCGCCAGCAGCTCGACAGGGATTGGGGCCAACGTCCTGACTTTC	CASSSTGIGANVLTF
TRBV29-1	TRBJ1-2	-	-	TGCAGCGTGGTGTCCGTTGGCTACACCTTC	CSVVSVGYTF
TRBV2	TRBJ2-3	-	-	TGTGCCAGCAGTGAAGGGGACACTAGCACAAATACGCAGTATTTT	CASSEGDTSTNTQYF
TRBV7-9	TRBJ2-7	-	once	TGTGCCAGCAGCAGCGCTAGTTTTCTTTACGAGCAGTACTTC	CASSSASFLYEQYF
TRBV27	TRBJ2-7	-	-	TGTGCCAGCAGTCAAGGGGACTCGGTCAACGAGCAGTACTTC	CASSQGDSVNEQYF
TRBV12-3/TRBV12-4	TRBJ2-1	-	-	TGTGCCAGCACTTGGGGTCAGGGAAGCAATGAGCAGTTCTTC	CASTWGQGSNEQFF
TRBV12-3/TRBV12-4	TRBJ2-7	TRBD2	-	TGTGCCAGCAGTTTGGCGGGACTAGCGGACTACGAGCAGTACTTC	CASSLAGLADYEQYF
TRBV6-2/TRBV6-3	TRBJ2-4	-	once	TGTGCCAGCAGCTACGGACGGTACAAAAACATTCAGTACTTC	CASSYGRYKNIQYF
TRBV6-1	TRBJ1-2	TRBD1	-	TGTGCCAGCAGTCGATTCTCCCGGGACAGGGGGTCGAACTATGTCTACACCTTC	CASSRFSRDRGSNYVYTF
TRBV7-3	TRBJ2-1	-	few	TGTGCCAGCAGCCCGCAACCACAGGGCTTCTACAATGAGCAGTTCTTC	CASSPQPQGFYNEQFF
TRBV15	TRBJ2-7	-	few	TGTGCCACCAGCCGGGACATCTCCTACGAGCAGTACTTC	CATSRDISYEQYF
TRBV29-1	TRBJ2-5	-	-	TGCAGCGGGGAGTCGGACAGGAGGGAGACCCGGTACTTC	CSGESDRRETRYF
TRBV5-1	TRBJ2-5	-	-	TGCGCCAGCAGTTTGGGATTTGAACGAGAGACCCAGTACTTC	CASSLGFERETQYF
TRBV6-5	TRBJ1-1	-	few	TGTGCCAGCAGTTCCAGGGAAGACACTGAAGCTTTCTTT	CASSSREDTEAFF
TRBV20-1	TRBJ1-2	-	-	TGCAGTGCTAGCAGTAAGTCGGTCACCTATGGCTACACCTTC	CSASSKSVTYGYTF
TRBV7-7	TRBJ2-3	-	-	TGTGCCAGCAGCTTAGGTCCCAGCGGGCATACGCAGTATTTT	CASSLGPSGHTQYF
TRBV27	TRBJ2-4	-	few	TGTGCCAGCAGTTCCCTTGCGGGGAAGGGGCTAGCCAAAAACATTCAGTACTTC	CASSSLAGKGLAKNIQYF